This passage covers 4 T cell receptor beta chains from one sample sequenced in a study of blood T cell repertoires in COVID-19. Method: immunoSEQ multiplex PCR; TCRdb's copy keeps in-frame clones and lacks some. The table records hundreds of thousands of clones, around 90% of them present only once. Material for sequencing was peripheral blood. These receptors were collected from a woman aged 25 to 45 with acute or convalescent COVID-19.

The chain recombines TRBV15 with TRBJ2-2; possibly TRBD1 for D (5 bases). The ends were cut back, 0 bases at V and 1 base at J, with 12 bases in the middle. Germline lookup yields CDR1 LNHNV and CDR2 YYDKDF (reference sequence). The CDR3 extends over 17 amino acids. The CDR3 DNA reads as TGTGCCACCAGCAGAGAAGGTGGGGCAAGGAACACCGGGGAGCTGTTTTTT. Protein product: CATSREGGARNTGELFF. The whole variable domain, remainder taken from reference TRBV15 and TRBJ2-2, is DAMVIQNPRYQVTQFGKPVTLSCSQTLNHNVMYWYQQKSSQAPKLLFHYYDKDFNNEADTPDNFQSRRPNTSFCFLDIRSPGLGDTAMYLCATSREGGARNTGELFFGEGSRLTVL.

The CDR3 loop is CASSLAKGAGLGHEQFF. CDR3 coding DNA: TGTGCCAGCAGCTTGGCCAAGGGTGCAGGGTTAGGCCATGAGCAGTTCTTC. The gene calls are TRBV5-6 and TRBJ2-1; D is perhaps TRBD1 (5 bases). The CDR3 is made up of 17 amino acids. V was cut by 0 bases and J by 8 bases, with 21 bases left in between. CDR1 SGHDT and CDR2 YYEEEE come from the germline V gene.

The chain recombines TRBV24-1 with TRBJ2-2; 9 bases line up with TRBD1. The V segment lost 4 bases and the J segment 3 bases; nucleotides outside the gene matches: 5. The CDR3 totals 16 residues. CDR1 KGHDR and CDR2 SFDVKD come from the germline V gene. The CDR3 region is CATSDPGTGYTGELFF. CDR3 coding DNA: TGTGCCACCAGTGACCCCGGGACAGGGTACACCGGGGAGCTGTTTTTT.

The chain uses TRBV5-4 and TRBJ2-1; the match to TRBD1 covers 9 bases. Germline lookup yields CDR1 SGHNT and CDR2 YYREEE (reference sequence). This CDR3 is built from 15 residues. V was clipped by 3 bases and J by 3 bases; unmatched bases: 4. CDR3 in amino acids: CASSSGTGNYNEQFF. DNA for the CDR3: TGTGCCAGCAGCTCCGGGACAGGGAACTACAATGAGCAGTTCTTC.